This T cell receptor beta chain is drawn from a study of beta chain features in type 1 diabetes. Study conclusions and caveats: Sampled from patients, naive, central memory and Treg TCRB repertoires appeared more similar than those sampled from healthy donors. Insertions at VDJ junctions were less frequent in type 1 diabetes patients. These patients also deleted more nucleotides at the same junctions.

Reverse transcribing all isolated RNA meant expressed TCRB transcripts were sequenced. Generated by immunoSEQ multiplex PCR, the TCRdb table keeps only in-frame clones and is missing some. The sample lists around 280,000 clones, 8% seen once, with roughly 1% in the top ten. Each of the CD4+ naive, central memory, regulatory and stem cell-like memory populations was sorted via CD45RO/CCR7/CD25/CD127/CD95/CD27. The CDR3 sequence is 12 residues long. V was clipped by 6 bases and J by 7 bases, with 12 bases between them. Germline V gene sequence: CDR1 MGHDK, CDR2 SYGVNS. Points on this clone: Its cognate antigen is unknown.

The receptor was isolated from a woman between 18 and 29 years old in good health. The chain is built from TRBV25-1 and TRBJ1-2; D not certain. Sequencing was carried out using central memory CD4+ T cells from blood. CDR3 DNA sequence: TGTGCCAGCAGCGAGGCCTCATCTGGCTACACCTTC. Translated, it gives CASSEASSGYTF.